These 27 T cell receptor beta chains share one sample of origin, sequenced in a study of human T cells and chemical hapten exposure. MiXCR, applied by TCRdb to the RACE reads, yields one record per CDR3 protein. The data hold some 89,000 distinct CDR3 sequences, with about 10% observed a single time. Regarding time point: patch test 2, 6 weeks after DPC sensitization. Treatment: therapeutic diphenylcyclopropenone sensitization with weekly scalp DPC. The specimen was whole blood, collected in connection with sensitization to the hapten diphenylcyclopropenone (DPC). The receptors here all came from a woman aged 30 to 39 with alopecia areata. Some clones in this sample may be carry-over from other donors' samples.

This clonotype was found many times. This chain joins TRBV7-3 and TRBJ2-2; D is undetermined. V shed 4 bases and J shed 4 bases, with 7 bases lying between them. CDR3 length: 13 amino acids. CDR1 and CDR2 from the germline V gene are SGHTA and FQGTGA. The CDR3 nucleotides are TGTGCCAGCAGCTATGGTTCCACCGGGGAGCTGTTTTTT. Translating it yields CASSYGSTGELFF.

This clonotype turned up a few times. The CDR3 loop reads CASSSRQGFKQYF. In DNA form, the CDR3 reads TGTGCCAGCAGTTCCCGACAGGGGTTCAAGCAGTACTTC. V and J are TRBV6-2 or TRBV6-3 and TRBJ2-7; 8 bases are shared with TRBD1. V gave up 4 bases and J gave up 8 bases; unmatched junction bases: 7. In germline, CDR1 is MNHEY, CDR2 SVGEGT. The CDR3 contains 13 residues.

This clonotype turned up a few times. In nucleotides, the CDR3 is TGTGCCAGCAGTTACAGCGGGGGCCTACCGGGGACAGATACGCAGTATTTT. The encoded protein is CASSYSGGLPGTDTQYF. J is TRBJ2-3 and V is TRBV6-6, with TRBD2 matching over 8 bases. CDR3 length equals 17 residues. Trimming removed 2 bases from V and 3 bases from J; junction bases left unmatched: 10. Germline V gene lookup returns CDR1 MNHNY and CDR2 SVGAGI (reference sequence).

J is TRBJ1-4 and V is TRBV7-2, with 11 bases lining up with TRBD1. Per germline, CDR1 SGHTA and CDR2 FQGNSA. CDR3 length equals 15 residues. The J segment lost 8 bases and the V segment lost 5 bases, leaving 7 bases of the junction unmatched. As DNA, the CDR3 is TGTGCCAGCAGCCCGAGGACAGGGGGCGAAGAAAAACTGTTTTTT. This codes for CASSPRTGGEEKLFF.

This clonotype was seen more than once but under ten times. This chain connects TRBV19 to TRBJ1-2, with D possibly being TRBD1 (6 bases). The CDR3 contains 14 residues. Trimming cost V 2 bases and J 8 bases, with 15 bases left between them. The germline V gene encodes CDR1 LNHDA and CDR2 SQIVND (reference sequence). In DNA form, the CDR3 reads TGTGCCAGTAGTATAACAGGGCGCCCTCCAGGCTACACCTTC. Protein product: CASSITGRPPGYTF.

This clonotype appeared many times. The rearrangement links TRBV7-2 to TRBJ2-5; tentative D call: TRBD1 (6 bases). Trimming pared 5 bases from V and 3 bases from J, leaving 10 bases between. CDR3 size: 13 residues. From germline, CDR1 is SGHTA and CDR2 FQGNSA. The CDR3 coding sequence is TGTGCCAGCAGCCAGGGACACGAAGAGACCCAGTACTTC. It specifies CASSQGHEETQYF.

The chain links TRBV28 to TRBJ1-1, with D possibly being TRBD1 (5 bases). The CDR3 is 14 amino acids. Germline V gene lookup returns CDR1 MDHEN and CDR2 SYDVKM. Trimming took off 6 bases at V and 4 bases at J, with 15 bases between the two ends. For the CDR3, the DNA is TGTGCCAGCAGCACCGGGACGCCGAGCACTGAAGCTTTCTTT. It yields the protein CASSTGTPSTEAFF. The entire variable domain, with the rest obtained from reference TRBV28 and TRBJ1-1, is as follows: DVKVTQSSRYLVKRTGEKVFLECVQDMDHENMFWYRQDPGLGLRLIYFSYDVKMKEKGDIPEGYSVSREKKERFSLILESASTNQTSMYLCASSTGTPSTEAFFGQGTRLTVV.

This clonotype was detected only a few times. The chain employs TRBV19 and TRBJ1-2; no clear D gene. Germline loops: CDR1 LNHDA, CDR2 SQIVND (reference sequence). The CDR3 is made up of 14 amino acids. Trimming took 7 bases from V and 4 from J, leaving 16 bases between them. The CDR3 nucleotides read TGTGCCAGTACTTTACCACAAGCAGGCTATGGCTACACCTTC. This gives the protein CASTLPQAGYGYTF.

V and J are TRBV6-2 or TRBV6-3 and TRBJ2-5; TRBD2 agrees at 10 bases. The germline CDR1 and CDR2 sequences are MNHEY and SVGEGT. The CDR3 runs 15 residues. The junction had 0 bases not matched to a gene; V was cut back by 2 bases and J by 0 bases. The CDR3 coding sequence is TGTGCCAGCAGTTACACTAGCGGGGACCAAGAGACCCAGTACTTC. Translated: CASSYTSGDQETQYF.

This chain connects TRBV5-5 to TRBJ2-7; D is possibly TRBD1 (5 bases). CDR1 is SGHKS and CDR2 is YYEKEE in the germline V gene (reference sequence). V lost 4 bases to trimming and J lost 0 bases, with 11 bases between them. The CDR3 spans 14 residues. CDR3: CASSKDTSSYEQYF. CDR3 nucleotide sequence: TGTGCCAGCAGCAAGGACACCAGCTCCTACGAGCAGTACTTC.

This clonotype was observed at least ten times. This sequence joins TRBV5-1 and TRBJ2-3; TRBD2 aligns across 8 bases. Germline trimming cut 2 bases from V and 3 bases from J; bases unmatched to any gene: 5. There are 15 residues in the CDR3. Germline CDR1 and CDR2: SGHRS and YFSETQ. The CDR3 loop is CASSFQSGRTDTQYF. CDR3 DNA: TGCGCCAGCAGCTTCCAAAGCGGGAGAACAGATACGCAGTATTTT.

This clonotype has a count of ten or more. This chain connects TRBV5-1 to TRBJ2-2; TRBD2 matches at 10 bases. CDR3 length: 14 residues. Germline trimming cut 6 bases from V and 7 bases from J; bases unmatched to any gene: 6. Germline-derived CDR1 and CDR2 are SGHRS and YFSETQ. The CDR3 loop is CASNLLAGVGELFF. The CDR3, as DNA: TGCGCCAGCAACCTCCTAGCGGGAGTCGGGGAGCTGTTTTTT.

This clonotype was recorded a few times. V gene TRBV11-3 combines with J gene TRBJ2-7; D tentatively reads TRBD1 or TRBD2 (6 bases each). This CDR3 region has 13 residues. CDR1 and CDR2 (germline): SGHNT, YENEEA. Trimming removed 2 bases from V and 5 bases from J, with 10 bases in between. In DNA form, the CDR3 reads TGTGCCAGCAGCTTATACAGGGAGGACGAGCAGTACTTC. As protein: CASSLYREDEQYF.

This clonotype was detected ten times or more. The chain recombines TRBV6-1 with TRBJ1-5; TRBD1 aligns across 9 bases. The V segment lost 3 bases and the J segment 3 bases; nucleotides outside the gene matches: 6. There are 16 residues in the CDR3. CDR1 MNHNS and CDR2 SASEGT come from the germline V gene. The CDR3 DNA reads as TGTGCCAGCAGTGAGATTGGGACAGGGTTCAATCAGCCCCAGCATTTT. Its translation is CASSEIGTGFNQPQHF.

The V gene is TRBV5-5, the J gene TRBJ2-1, with 8 bases fitting TRBD1. The CDR3 runs 16 residues. Trimming took 7 bases from V and 6 from J; bases not matched to a gene: 15. In germline, CDR1 is SGHKS, CDR2 YYEKEE (reference sequence). The CDR3 nucleotides are TGTGCCAGCCGACGACAGGGGATGAATTTGGGCAATGAGCAGTTCTTC. Amino acids: CASRRQGMNLGNEQFF. Using reference TRBV5-5 and TRBJ2-1 for the parts outside the CDR3, the full variable domain is DAGVTQSPTHLIKTRGQQVTLRCSPISGHKSVSWYQQVLGQGPQFIFQYYEKEERGRGNFPDRFSARQFPNYSSELNVNALLLGDSALYLCASRRQGMNLGNEQFFGPGTRLTVL.

This clonotype has at least ten counts. CDR3 region: CASSATVIEETQYF. As DNA, the CDR3 is TGTGCCAGCAGCGCAACAGTGATTGAAGAGACCCAGTACTTC. The chain uses TRBV7-9 and TRBJ2-5; D is uncertain. Trimming removed 5 bases at V and 3 bases at J, with 13 bases between. This CDR3 has 14 amino acids. Germline V lookup: CDR1 SEHNR, CDR2 FQNEAQ (reference sequence).

Many counts were recorded for this clonotype. The V and J genes are TRBV28 and TRBJ1-1, with TRBD1 as a possible D gene (5 bases). V was shortened by 3 bases and J by 1 base, with 9 bases between the two germline ends. Germline loops: CDR1 MDHEN, CDR2 SYDVKM. The CDR3 totals 14 residues. The CDR3 DNA reads TGTGCCAGCAGTTTTCGACAGACGAACACTGAAGCTTTCTTT. Its protein is CASSFRQTNTEAFF.

This clonotype was detected ten times or more. The V gene is TRBV3-1, the J gene TRBJ2-3, with 10 nucleotides matching TRBD2. The V and J ends lost 4 bases and 5 bases, in that order; junction bases with no gene match: 12. There are 17 residues in the CDR3. Germline V gives CDR1 LGHDT, CDR2 YNNKEL (reference sequence). The CDR3 DNA sequence: TGTGCCAGCAGCCGCTACGGACTAGCGGAGGCGGGAGATACGCAGTATTTT. Protein: CASSRYGLAEAGDTQYF.

This clonotype was counted only a few times. V is TRBV18 and J is TRBJ1-4; no clear D. Germline V gene lookup returns CDR1 KGHSH and CDR2 LQKENI. The CDR3 consists of 16 residues. V gave up 2 bases and J gave up 0 bases, with 10 bases separating them. CDR3 nucleotide sequence: TGTGCCAGCTCACCATTTGACACGGCAACTAATGAAAAACTGTTTTTT. It codes for CASSPFDTATNEKLFF.

This chain links TRBV4-1 with TRBJ2-1; no reliable D call. Trimming pared 1 base from V and 0 bases from J, leaving 10 bases between. Per the germline V gene, CDR1 is MGHRA and CDR2 is YSYEKL. This CDR3 is 16 amino acids long. CDR3: CASSQGWRLSYNEQFF. The CDR3 DNA sequence: TGCGCCAGCAGCCAAGGTTGGCGGCTCTCCTACAATGAGCAGTTCTTC.

There are many counts of this clonotype. The chain carries TRBV28 and TRBJ1-5; 8 nucleotides align to TRBD1. The germline V gene encodes CDR1 MDHEN and CDR2 SYDVKM. The CDR3 consists of 14 residues. V lost 5 bases, J lost 6 bases, and 6 bases stayed unmatched. CDR3 bases: TGTGCCAGCAGTGACAGGGGATCGGTTCAGCCCCAGCATTTT. This codes for CASSDRGSVQPQHF.

This clonotype was counted many times. The J gene is TRBJ1-2, the V gene TRBV30, with TRBD1 identical over 7 bases. Germline CDR1 reads GTSNPN; CDR2 reads SVGIG (reference sequence). The CDR3 length is 12 residues. V trimming: 4 bases; J trimming: 2 bases; junction bases outside the gene matches: 1. CDR3 in amino acids: CAWTGGNYGYTF. CDR3 coding DNA: TGTGCCTGGACAGGGGGAAACTATGGCTACACCTTC. Filled out from reference TRBV30 and TRBJ1-2, the complete variable domain reads SQTIHQWPATLVQPVGSPLSLECTVEGTSNPNLYWYRQAAGRGLQLLFYSVGIGQISSEVPQNLSASRPQDRQFILSSKKLLLSDSGFYLCAWTGGNYGYTFGSGTRLTVV.

The rearrangement uses TRBV5-6 and TRBJ1-3; 10 bases line up with TRBD1. Germline V lookup: CDR1 SGHDT, CDR2 YYEEEE. The CDR3 runs to 15 residues. J gave up 0 bases and V 4 bases, and 1 base lay outside the gene matches. CDR3 nucleotide sequence: TGTGCCAGCAGCGGGACAGGGGTCTCTGGAAACACCATATATTTT. It codes for CASSGTGVSGNTIYF.

There are a few counts of this clonotype. This chain links TRBV20-1 with TRBJ1-5; tentatively, D is TRBD1 (5 bases). Germline V CDR1 and CDR2: DFQATT, SNEGSKA (reference sequence). V was shortened by 6 bases and J by 2 bases, with 14 bases between the two germline ends. This CDR3 is built from 14 residues. CDR3 residues: CSATVGRGNQPQHF. CDR3 DNA: TGCAGTGCAACTGTGGGCAGGGGCAATCAGCCCCAGCATTTT.

The rearrangement uses TRBV11-1 and TRBJ2-7; possibly TRBD1 or TRBD2 for D (5 bases each). The germline V and J ends were trimmed by 3 bases and 8 bases, with 20 bases remaining between them. The CDR3 covers 15 residues. Per germline, CDR1 SGHAT and CDR2 FQDESV (reference sequence). The CDR3 loop is CASSFRDGTLFQQYF. CDR3 coding DNA: TGTGCCAGCAGCTTCCGGGACGGGACCCTTTTCCAGCAGTACTTC.

This clonotype was found many times. DNA for the CDR3: TGTGCCAGCCGAGCAGGGGGCGACAATCAGCCCCAGCATTTT. This translates into CASRAGGDNQPQHF. The chain carries TRBV28 and TRBJ1-5, with 8 bases that match TRBD1. Germline V gives CDR1 MDHEN, CDR2 SYDVKM. CDR3 length: 14 residues. Losses at the gene ends were 8 bases for V and 3 bases for J; bases not matched to a gene: 6. Full variable domain (remainder filled in from reference TRBV28 and TRBJ1-5): DVKVTQSSRYLVKRTGEKVFLECVQDMDHENMFWYRQDPGLGLRLIYFSYDVKMKEKGDIPEGYSVSREKKERFSLILESASTNQTSMYLCASRAGGDNQPQHFGDGTRLSIL.

This clonotype showed up just a few times. The CDR3 DNA is TGTGCCAGCAGCTCCTCACCACGAGGGGAGACCCAGTACTTC. Its translation: CASSSSPRGETQYF. The J gene is TRBJ2-5, the V gene TRBV7-2; perhaps TRBD2 as D (5 bases). Trimming took 4 bases from V and 5 from J, leaving 14 bases between them. The CDR3 consists of 14 residues. Germline CDR1 SGHTA, CDR2 FQGNSA.